One and the same sample provided the 11 T cell receptor beta chains below, sequenced in a study of blood T cell repertoires in COVID-19. Produced via immunoSEQ multiplex PCR; TCRdb's table is partial and in-frame only. Of approximately 260,000 clones detected, around nine tenths appear once; the ten largest clones hold around 1.8%. Sequenced: PBMCs or T cells enriched from blood (not recorded which). These receptors all stem from a young woman who had recovered from COVID-19.

The chain is built from TRBV7-9 and TRBJ1-1; no reliable D call. Germline CDR1 reads SEHNR; CDR2 reads FQNEAQ (reference sequence). This CDR3 contains 14 residues. Trimming stripped 5 bases from V and 4 bases from J, with 14 bases between. DNA for the CDR3: TGTGCCAGCAGCCCCTCCGGAGGTGCCACTGAAGCTTTCTTT. It specifies CASSPSGGATEAFF.

Note on this clone: Other DNA sequences of this sample code for an identical CDR3. The V and J genes are TRBV6-5 and TRBJ1-6; tentatively, D is TRBD1 (6 bases). V was cut by 5 bases and J by 6 bases, with 11 bases left in between. CDR3 length: 14 residues. The V gene's germline CDR1 is MNHEY and CDR2 SVGAGI. Here the CDR3 reads CASSLTGGNSPLHF. As DNA, the CDR3 is TGTGCCAGCAGTCTGACAGGAGGTAATTCACCCCTCCACTTT.

This clone turned up a few times. Germline and junction disagree at one end, which may indicate a read error. The gene calls are TRBV10-3 and TRBJ2-3; a possible D gene is TRBD1 (5 bases). CDR1 is ENHRY, CDR2 SYGVKD, per germline. The CDR3 is 14 amino acids. Here the CDR3 reads CAISDWGRTNTQYF. CDR3 nucleotide sequence: TGTGCCATCAGTGATTGGGGCCGCACAAATACGCAGTATTTT.

This clone came up once. The chain combines TRBV3-1 (or the pseudogene TRBV3-2) with TRBJ1-2, with 7 bases lining up with TRBD1. Germline CDR1 LGHDT, CDR2 YNNKEL (reference sequence). The CDR3 is 15 residues long. Trimming cost V 5 bases and J 7 bases; bases outside gene matches: 13. CDR3 coding DNA: TGTGCCAGCAGCAACTCAGGGGGGTCATCGAGTGGCTACACCTTC. It yields the protein CASSNSGGSSSGYTF.

This clone is labeled as medium-sized. One end of the junction varies from germline; a read error may be responsible. The gene calls are TRBV7-7 and TRBJ2-1; the match to TRBD1 covers 8 bases. The CDR3 runs 15 residues. The germline V gene has CDR1 SSHAT and CDR2 FNYEAQ (reference sequence). The CDR3 DNA reads TGTGCTAGCAGCACCACAGGGGGCTCCTACAATGAGCAGTTCTTC. Translating gives CASSTTGGSYNEQFF.

The chain is built from TRBV29-1 and TRBJ1-2; 10 bases line up with TRBD1. The CDR3 has 14 amino acids. Per the germline V gene, CDR1 is SQVTM and CDR2 is ANQGSEA. With 5 bases clipped from V and 8 bases from J, the junction kept 11 bases outside the gene matches. The CDR3 loop is CSVNMGQGFGGYTF. CDR3 bases: TGCAGCGTTAATATGGGACAGGGGTTTGGAGGCTACACCTTC.

The rearrangement joins TRBV29-1 to TRBJ2-3; 7 positions match TRBD2. CDR1 SQVTM and CDR2 ANQGSEA come from the germline V gene. V lost 4 bases, J lost 2 bases, and 6 bases stayed unmatched. The length of the CDR3 is 14 residues. The CDR3 DNA reads TGCAGCGTTGTGGCTAGCGGAGACACAGATACGCAGTATTTT. Translated: CSVVASGDTDTQYF.

In its sample, this clone was seen once. Here the CDR3 DNA reads TGTGCCAGCAGCACCCAAGGACGGCTAGCGATGGATGAGACCCAGTACTTC. Encoded protein: CASSTQGRLAMDETQYF. The chain has TRBV21-1 and TRBJ2-5; the DNA was not compared with TRBD2, the D call given in the table. TRBV21-1 represents a pseudogene. The CDR3 spans 17 residues.

The chain is built from TRBV18 and TRBJ1-3, with 7 nucleotides matching TRBD1. The V segment lost 2 bases and the J segment 3 bases; nucleotides outside the gene matches: 10. Germline lookup yields CDR1 KGHSH and CDR2 LQKENI. CDR3 length: 17 amino acids. The CDR3 loop is CASSPEVKGAFGNTIYF. The CDR3 region has the DNA TGTGCCAGCTCACCAGAGGTGAAGGGGGCCTTTGGAAACACCATATATTTT.

This chain uses TRBV4-1 with TRBJ1-2, with D possibly matching TRBD1 (6 bases). The CDR3 covers 14 residues. Germline V gene sequence: CDR1 MGHRA, CDR2 YSYEKL. V was trimmed by 1 base and J by 4 bases, leaving 10 bases between them. CDR3 amino acids: CASSQVGQLYGYTF. The CDR3 DNA reads as TGCGCCAGCAGCCAAGTAGGACAGCTCTATGGCTACACCTTC.

The rearrangement joins TRBV7-8 to TRBJ2-2; 10 bases are shared with TRBD2. Germline V gives CDR1 SGHVS, CDR2 FQNEAQ. J was trimmed by 4 bases and V by 6 bases; bases with no gene match: 8. This CDR3 region has 16 residues. CDR3 sequence: CASRPLAGAGTGELFF. In nucleotides, the CDR3 is TGTGCCAGCAGACCCCTAGCGGGGGCGGGCACCGGGGAGCTGTTTTTT.